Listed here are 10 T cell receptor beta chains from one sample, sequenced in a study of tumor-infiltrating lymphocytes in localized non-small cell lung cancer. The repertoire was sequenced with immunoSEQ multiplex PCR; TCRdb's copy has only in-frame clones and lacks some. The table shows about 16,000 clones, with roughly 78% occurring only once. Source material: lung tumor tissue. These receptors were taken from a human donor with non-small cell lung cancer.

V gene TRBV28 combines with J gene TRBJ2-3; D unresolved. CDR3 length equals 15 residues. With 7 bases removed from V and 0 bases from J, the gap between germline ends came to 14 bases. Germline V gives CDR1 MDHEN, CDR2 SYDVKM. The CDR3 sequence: CASTSPRFSTDTQYF. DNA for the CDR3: TGTGCCAGCACGAGCCCCAGATTTAGCACAGATACGCAGTATTTT.

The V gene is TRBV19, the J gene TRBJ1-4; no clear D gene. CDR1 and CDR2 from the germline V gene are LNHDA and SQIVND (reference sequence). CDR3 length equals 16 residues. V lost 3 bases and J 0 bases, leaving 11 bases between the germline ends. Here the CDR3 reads CASSIPRDATNEKLFF. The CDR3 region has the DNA TGTGCCAGTAGTATCCCTAGAGATGCAACTAATGAAAAACTGTTTTTT.

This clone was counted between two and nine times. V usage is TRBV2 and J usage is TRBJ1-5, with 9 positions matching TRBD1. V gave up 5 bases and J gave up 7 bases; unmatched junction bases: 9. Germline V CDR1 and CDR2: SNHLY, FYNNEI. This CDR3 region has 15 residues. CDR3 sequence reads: CASSRETGGKQPQHF. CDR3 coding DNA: TGTGCCAGCAGTAGAGAGACAGGGGGGAAGCAGCCCCAGCATTTT.

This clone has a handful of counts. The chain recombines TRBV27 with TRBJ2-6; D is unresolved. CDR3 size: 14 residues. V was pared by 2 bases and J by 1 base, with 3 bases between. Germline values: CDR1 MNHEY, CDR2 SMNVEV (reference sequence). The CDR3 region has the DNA TGTGCCAGCAGTTTAGGTTCTGGGGCCAACGTCCTGACTTTC. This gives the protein CASSLGSGANVLTF.

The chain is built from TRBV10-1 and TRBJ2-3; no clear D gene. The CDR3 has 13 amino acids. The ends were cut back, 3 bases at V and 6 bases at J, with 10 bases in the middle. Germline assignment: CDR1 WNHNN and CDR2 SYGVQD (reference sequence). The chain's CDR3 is CASSDQVVDTQYF. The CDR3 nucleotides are TGCGCCAGCAGTGACCAGGTTGTTGATACGCAGTATTTT.

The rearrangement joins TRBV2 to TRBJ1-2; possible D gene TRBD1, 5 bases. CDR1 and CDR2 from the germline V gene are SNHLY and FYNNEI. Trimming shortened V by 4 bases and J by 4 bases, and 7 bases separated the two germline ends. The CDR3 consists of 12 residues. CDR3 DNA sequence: TGTGCCAGCAGTGGAGACAGCTATGGCTACACCTTC. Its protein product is CASSGDSYGYTF.

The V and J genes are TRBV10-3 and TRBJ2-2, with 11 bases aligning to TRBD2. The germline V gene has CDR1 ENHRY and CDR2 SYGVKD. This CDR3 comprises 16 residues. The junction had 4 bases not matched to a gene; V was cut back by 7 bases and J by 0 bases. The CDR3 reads CAITASGGTNTGELFF. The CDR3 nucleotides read TGTGCCATCACGGCTAGCGGGGGGACGAACACCGGGGAGCTGTTTTTT.

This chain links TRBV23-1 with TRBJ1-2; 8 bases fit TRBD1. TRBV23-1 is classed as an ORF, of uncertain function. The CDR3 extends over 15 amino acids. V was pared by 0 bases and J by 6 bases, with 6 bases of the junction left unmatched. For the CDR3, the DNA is TGCGCCAGCAGTCAATCGGACAGGGAATCCCATGGCTACACCTTC. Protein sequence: CASSQSDRESHGYTF.

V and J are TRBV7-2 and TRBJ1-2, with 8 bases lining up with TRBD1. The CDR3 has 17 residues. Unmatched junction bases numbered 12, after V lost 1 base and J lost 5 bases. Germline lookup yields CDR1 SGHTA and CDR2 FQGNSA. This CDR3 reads CASSLVKGQGAGYGYTF. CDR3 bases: TGTGCCAGCAGCTTAGTAAAGGGGCAGGGGGCTGGATATGGCTACACCTTC.

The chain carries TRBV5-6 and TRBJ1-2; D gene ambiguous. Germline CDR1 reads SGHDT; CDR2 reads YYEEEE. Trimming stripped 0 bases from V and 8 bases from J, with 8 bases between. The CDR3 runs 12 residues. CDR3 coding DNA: TGTGCCAGCAGCTTGGGAGGGAGGGGCTACACCTTC. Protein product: CASSLGGRGYTF.